Listed below are T cell receptor beta chains from one sample, sequenced in a study of glioma-infiltrating T cells after dendritic cell vaccination. The protocol was immunoSEQ multiplex PCR, while the TCRdb copy is restricted to in-frame clones and leaves out a portion. The data show roughly 100,000 clones, with around 90% seen just once and 2.5% to 3% held by the top ten. This specimen consisted of blood, obtained after dendritic cell vaccination. These receptors came from a human donor with glioblastoma. The CDR3 runs from the conserved cysteine through the conserved F or W. Each record gives: V gene, J gene, CDR3 protein.

V gene: TRBV19; J gene: TRBJ1-2; CDR3 protein: CASRSQGAVGYTF
V gene: TRBV5-1; J gene: TRBJ2-1; CDR3 protein: CASSYVGQGDNEQFF
V gene: TRBV19; J gene: TRBJ1-2; CDR3 protein: CASSTGIGYTF
V gene: TRBV30; J gene: TRBJ1-1; CDR3 protein: CAWSLTLGRETEAFF
V gene: TRBV12-5; J gene: TRBJ2-7; CDR3 protein: CASGRGQGADEQYF
V gene: TRBV11-3; J gene: TRBJ2-5; CDR3 protein: CASRGASGKETQYF
V gene: TRBV18; J gene: TRBJ2-2; CDR3 protein: CASSLLGQINTGELFF
V gene: TRBV19; J gene: TRBJ2-3; CDR3 protein: CASSSQRGGFIDTQYF
V gene: TRBV7-3; J gene: TRBJ2-5; CDR3 protein: CASSSGTSVWETQYF
V gene: TRBV29-1; J gene: TRBJ2-7; CDR3 protein: CSVMRDSREQYF
V gene: TRBV27; J gene: TRBJ1-3; CDR3 protein: CASSPYGSGNTIYF
V gene: TRBV6-5; J gene: TRBJ2-7; CDR3 protein: CASSYSGTSGSFEQYF
V gene: TRBV6-1; J gene: TRBJ2-1; CDR3 protein: CASRIDRGSHNEQFF
V gene: TRBV2; J gene: TRBJ2-5; CDR3 protein: CASLPPGSRVGTQYF
V gene: TRBV9; J gene: TRBJ1-3; CDR3 protein: CASSVEGFSGNTIYF
V gene: TRBV5-4; J gene: TRBJ1-1; CDR3 protein: CASRAGLSMNTEAFF
V gene: TRBV11-3; J gene: TRBJ2-5; CDR3 protein: CASSLTGEETQYF
V gene: TRBV18; J gene: TRBJ2-5; CDR3 protein: CASSPRRQGETQYF
V gene: TRBV5-4; J gene: TRBJ1-2; CDR3 protein: CASSPGIGYGYTF